The 31 T cell receptor beta chains in this list originate from one sample, sequenced in a study of blood T cell repertoires in COVID-19. Profiling relied on immunoSEQ multiplex PCR, and the TCRdb table lists in-frame clones only, not all of them. The sample consists of about 210,000 clones, 75% to 85% of them appearing once. Sequencing used peripheral blood. The source is a man aged 50 to 60 with active or convalescent COVID-19.

V and J are TRBV7-3 and TRBJ1-6; TRBD1 agrees at 8 bases. The germline V gene has CDR1 SGHTA and CDR2 FQGTGA. V gave up 4 bases and J gave up 7 bases; unmatched junction bases: 6. The CDR3 contains 15 residues. The CDR3, as DNA: TGTGCCAGCAGCTCAACGCAGGGGGCAAATTCACCCCTCCACTTT. This encodes CASSSTQGANSPLHF. Full variable domain (rest looked up from reference TRBV7-3 and TRBJ1-6): GAGVSQTPSNKVTEKGKYVELRCDPISGHTALYWYRQSLGQGPEFLIYFQGTGAADDSGLPNDRFFAVRPEGSVSTLKIQRTERGDSAVYLCASSSTQGANSPLHFGNGTRLTVT.

The chain joins TRBV5-1 to TRBJ1-1; D gene unclear. Germline-derived CDR1 and CDR2 are SGHRS and YFSETQ. Trimming cost V 4 bases and J 2 bases, with 15 bases left between them. The CDR3 extends over 15 amino acids. In DNA form, the CDR3 reads TGCGCCAGCAGCCCCCTGACGCGGGGAAACACTGAAGCTTTCTTT. Translated, it gives CASSPLTRGNTEAFF.

CDR3 in DNA: TGCAGCGTTGAAGGGGGACAGCACCTTAACTATGGCTACACCTTC. Translated, it gives CSVEGGQHLNYGYTF. The chain uses TRBV29-1 and TRBJ1-2; 7 bases map to TRBD1. Per the germline V gene, CDR1 is SQVTM and CDR2 is ANQGSEA. The length of the CDR3 is 15 residues. Unmatched junction bases numbered 6, after V lost 1 base and J lost 1 base.

CDR3 sequence reads: CASSISAGPYNEQFF. CDR3 DNA sequence: TGTGCCAGTAGTATTTCAGCGGGGCCCTACAATGAGCAGTTCTTC. V gene TRBV19 combines with J gene TRBJ2-1, with 7 positions matching TRBD2. The trim removed 3 bases at V and 2 bases at J, leaving 4 bases unmatched. Germline assignment: CDR1 LNHDA and CDR2 SQIVND (reference sequence). The CDR3 sequence is 15 residues long.

The V and J genes are TRBV7-2 and TRBJ2-1, with 9 bases identical to TRBD2. Germline trimming cut 5 bases from V and 4 bases from J; bases unmatched to any gene: 9. The length of the CDR3 is 16 residues. From germline, CDR1 is SGHTA and CDR2 FQGNSA. The chain's CDR3 is CASSHARTSVYNEQFF. The DNA of the CDR3 is TGTGCCAGCAGCCACGCACGGACTAGCGTTTACAATGAGCAGTTCTTC.

This clone has just one count. The rearrangement uses TRBV5-4 and TRBJ2-3, with 12 positions matching TRBD2. Losses at the gene ends were 2 bases for V and 3 bases for J; bases not matched to a gene: 4. CDR3 length: 16 residues. CDR1 is SGHNT, CDR2 YYREEE, per germline (reference sequence). CDR3 sequence: CASSLLAGGGTDTQYF. CDR3 nucleotides: TGTGCCAGCAGCTTACTAGCGGGGGGTGGAACAGATACGCAGTATTTT.

The chain is built from TRBV28 and TRBJ1-1; a possible D gene is TRBD1 (5 bases). Germline values: CDR1 MDHEN, CDR2 SYDVKM. The CDR3 covers 15 residues. With 7 bases removed from V and 3 bases from J, the gap between germline ends came to 18 bases. For the CDR3, the DNA is TGTGCCAGCACCCCTGAAGGAGGGGCGTACACTGAAGCTTTCTTT. Encoded protein: CASTPEGGAYTEAFF.

The chain uses TRBV4-1 and TRBJ1-3, with D perhaps matching TRBD1 (5 bases). This CDR3 is built from 15 residues. The germline gives CDR1 MGHRA, CDR2 YSYEKL. The V end was cut by 1 base, the J end by 2 bases, with 9 bases between. The CDR3 coding sequence is TGCGCCAGCAGCCAAGGACAGTTCCCTGGAAACACCATATATTTT. Amino acid sequence: CASSQGQFPGNTIYF.

This clone was detected only once. V usage is TRBV6-5 and J usage is TRBJ1-1; TRBD1 agrees at 8 bases. The length of the CDR3 is 13 residues. Germline assignment: CDR1 MNHEY and CDR2 SVGAGI. J lost 4 bases, V lost 8 bases, and 6 bases had no gene match. Here the CDR3 reads CASRRTGGTEAFF. CDR3 bases: TGTGCCAGCCGGAGAACAGGGGGCACTGAAGCTTTCTTT.

The chain carries TRBV12-1 and TRBJ2-7; the DNA was not used to check the table's D call, TRBD2. TRBV12-1 is a pseudogene segment. CDR3 length: 15 amino acids. CDR3 nucleotide sequence: TGTGCCAGCACCCCCCCCGGACTAGCGGGGAACGAGCAGTACTTC. Translated, it gives CASTPPGLAGNEQYF.

V usage is TRBV6-5 and J usage is TRBJ1-1; a possible D gene is TRBD1 (5 bases). The V end was cut by 6 bases, the J end by 10 bases, with 15 bases between. CDR1 and CDR2 (germline): MNHEY, SVGAGI. There are 12 residues in the CDR3. The CDR3 DNA reads TGTGCCAGCAGACGGGGACTGGGGGGAGCTTTCTTT. The encoded protein is CASRRGLGGAFF.

The rearrangement links TRBV5-1 to TRBJ2-2, with D possibly being TRBD1 (5 bases). Germline V lookup: CDR1 SGHRS, CDR2 YFSETQ. This CDR3 is built from 16 residues. The ends were cut back, 0 bases at V and 1 base at J, with 10 bases in the middle. CDR3 nucleotides: TGCGCCAGCAGCTTGGTTGGGCAGGGGAACACCGGGGAGCTGTTTTTT. Encoded protein: CASSLVGQGNTGELFF.

V is TRBV19 and J is TRBJ2-7; 9 positions agree with TRBD1. This CDR3 contains 17 residues. V lost 2 bases to trimming and J lost 6 bases; unmatched junction nucleotides: 14. CDR1 is LNHDA, CDR2 SQIVND, per germline (reference sequence). CDR3 protein: CASSIRETGTGFSEQYV. DNA of the CDR3: TGTGCCAGTAGTATAAGGGAAACCGGGACAGGGTTCTCCGAGCAGTACGTC.

The chain joins TRBV4-3 to TRBJ2-7, with a possible D match to TRBD1 (6 bases). V lost 3 bases, J lost 7 bases, and 16 bases lay in between. The CDR3 sequence is 14 residues long. Germline CDR1 LGHNA, CDR2 YSLEER. The CDR3 region has the DNA TGCGCCAGCAGCCAGCAAATACAGGGTTCGGAGCAGTACTTC. Translation: CASSQQIQGSEQYF.

This chain joins TRBV10-3 and TRBJ1-1; 9 bases match TRBD1. The CDR3 extends over 13 amino acids. V shed 9 bases, J shed 6 bases, and the junction held 8 bases outside the gene matches. CDR1 and CDR2 from the germline V gene are ENHRY and SYGVKD. The CDR3 nucleotides read TGTGCCATTCGCGGACAGGGGTCGCCTGAAGCTTTCTTT. It translates to CAIRGQGSPEAFF.

The V call is TRBV9, the J call TRBJ2-2; 9 bases map to TRBD2. Germline V gene lookup returns CDR1 SGDLS and CDR2 YYNGEE. This CDR3 has 19 residues. The junction had 12 bases not matched to a gene; V was cut back by 0 bases and J by 3 bases. DNA of the CDR3: TGTGCCAGCAGCGTAGTGGGGCACGCGGGAGGGGCAGACACCGGGGAGCTGTTTTTT. Translation gives CASSVVGHAGGADTGELFF.

The chain is built from TRBV18 and TRBJ2-5; D remains ambiguous. V dropped 3 bases and J dropped 2 bases, with 7 bases sitting between them. CDR1 KGHSH and CDR2 LQKENI come from the germline V gene. The CDR3 loop spans 13 amino acids. This CDR3 reads CASSPQVQETQYF. In DNA, the CDR3 is TGTGCCAGCTCACCCCAGGTACAAGAGACCCAGTACTTC. Filled out from reference TRBV18 and TRBJ2-5, the complete variable domain reads NAGVMQNPRHLVRRRGQEARLRCSPMKGHSHVYWYRQLPEEGLKFMVYLQKENIIDESGMPKERFSAEFPKEGPSILRIQQVVRGDSAAYFCASSPQVQETQYFGPGTRLLVL.

J is TRBJ2-3 and V is TRBV19, with a tentative D call TRBD2 (6 bases). This CDR3 has 14 amino acids. Germline V gene lookup returns CDR1 LNHDA and CDR2 SQIVND (reference sequence). V dropped 3 bases and J dropped 2 bases, with 9 bases sitting between them. CDR3 nucleotides: TGTGCCAGTAGTATGGGAGGATACACAGATACGCAGTATTTT. Its protein product is CASSMGGYTDTQYF.

A few counts support this clone. The chain uses TRBV18 and TRBJ2-1; 14 bases align to TRBD2. CDR3 length: 18 amino acids. The germline CDR1 and CDR2 sequences are KGHSH and LQKENI. With 3 bases clipped from V and 6 bases from J, the junction kept 10 bases outside the gene matches. The CDR3 loop is CASSPGLAGARPVNEQFF. The CDR3 region has the DNA TGTGCCAGCTCACCGGGACTAGCGGGGGCCCGGCCCGTCAATGAGCAGTTCTTC.

This rearrangement joins TRBV11-3 to TRBJ1-1, with no clear D. Germline-derived CDR1 and CDR2 are SGHNT and YENEEA. The CDR3 extends over 13 amino acids. The V end lost 5 bases, the J end lost 3 bases, and 10 bases lay between the germline ends. The DNA for the CDR3 is TGTGCCAGCAGCCGCGTCGGAGACACTGAAGCTTTCTTT. Its translation: CASSRVGDTEAFF.

The DNA for the CDR3 is TGTGCCAGCAGCTACTTCTACACCGGGGAGCTGTTTTTT. Translating it yields CASSYFYTGELFF. The gene calls are TRBV5-4 and TRBJ2-2; D is uncertain. Trimming stripped 3 bases from V and 3 bases from J, with 6 bases between. Germline CDR1 reads SGHNT; CDR2 reads YYREEE (reference sequence). This CDR3 has 13 residues.

This clone was detected only once. V is TRBV5-4 and J is TRBJ2-5, with 14 bases matching TRBD2. Looked up from germline, CDR1 is SGHNT and CDR2 is YYREEE (reference sequence). CDR3 length: 16 residues. V lost 4 bases and J lost 5; bases outside the gene matches: 7. The CDR3 DNA reads as TGTGCCAGCAGCGTGACTAGCGGGAGGGTAGCGGAGACCCAGTACTTC. Its translation: CASSVTSGRVAETQYF.

This clone was recorded once. The chain has TRBV5-1 and TRBJ2-6; D might be TRBD1 (5 bases). The CDR3 length is 15 residues. Trimming stripped 6 bases from V and 0 bases from J, with 10 bases between. Germline V lookup: CDR1 SGHRS, CDR2 YFSETQ. The CDR3 nucleotides read TGCGCCAGCACCCCCCAGGGCTCTGGGGCCAACGTCCTGACTTTC. It codes for CASTPQGSGANVLTF.

In DNA, the CDR3 is TGCGCCAGCAGCTTGGCCGGTAGCGGGGGGCGACTTAGCACAGATACGCAGTATTTT. It codes for CASSLAGSGGRLSTDTQYF. This chain uses TRBV5-1 with TRBJ2-3, with TRBD2 matching 10 bases. The CDR3 extends over 19 amino acids. Germline V lookup: CDR1 SGHRS, CDR2 YFSETQ. V lost 0 bases, J lost 0 bases, and 10 bases stayed unmatched. Combining the CDR3 with reference TRBV5-1 and TRBJ2-3 gives the whole variable domain KAGVTQTPRYLIKTRGQQVTLSCSPISGHRSVSWYQQTPGQGLQFLFEYFSETQRNKGNFPGRFSGRQFSNSRSEMNVSTLELGDSALYLCASSLAGSGGRLSTDTQYFGPGTRLTVL.

This clone occurred once. Distinct nucleotide sequences in the sample also encode this CDR3. The chain combines TRBV11-2 with TRBJ1-5; 7 bases map to TRBD1. With 3 bases clipped from V and 1 base from J, the junction kept 0 bases outside the gene matches. Germline V lookup: CDR1 SGHAT, CDR2 FQNNGV. There are 14 residues in the CDR3. CDR3 DNA: TGTGCCAGCAGCTTGGGACAGAGCAATCAGCCCCAGCATTTT. Protein product: CASSLGQSNQPQHF.

This clone was observed a few times. This rearrangement joins TRBV7-2 to TRBJ1-2; no reliable D call. Trimming cost V 3 bases and J 5 bases, with 10 bases left between them. The CDR3 is 13 amino acids. Germline V gene data show CDR1 as SGHTA and CDR2 as FQGNSA. CDR3 sequence: CASSFTFRYGYTF. For the CDR3, the DNA is TGTGCCAGCAGCTTTACCTTTCGGTATGGCTACACCTTC.

This clone has just a few counts. The chain joins TRBV5-1 to TRBJ1-5, with D unresolved. The germline V gene encodes CDR1 SGHRS and CDR2 YFSETQ. V was clipped by 6 bases and J by 6 bases, with 4 bases between them. The CDR3 is 10 residues long. CDR3 protein: CASTCQPQHF. The CDR3 DNA sequence: TGCGCCAGCACCTGTCAGCCCCAGCATTTT. The variable domain in full, with the rest retrieved from reference TRBV5-1 and TRBJ1-5, is KAGVTQTPRYLIKTRGQQVTLSCSPISGHRSVSWYQQTPGQGLQFLFEYFSETQRNKGNFPGRFSGRQFSNSRSEMNVSTLELGDSALYLCASTCQPQHFGDGTRLSIL.

The chain links TRBV18 to TRBJ1-1; D is perhaps TRBD1 (6 bases). V was cut by 3 bases and J by 4 bases, with 12 bases left in between. Germline CDR1 reads KGHSH; CDR2 reads LQKENI. This CDR3 spans 14 amino acids. The CDR3 here is CASSPTGRSTEAFF. In DNA form, the CDR3 reads TGTGCCAGCTCACCGACAGGCAGGAGCACTGAAGCTTTCTTT.

The genes are TRBV27 and TRBJ2-3, with D possibly TRBD2 on 6 matching bases. The V end was cut by 5 bases, the J end by 2 bases, with 11 bases between. Germline V CDR1 and CDR2: MNHEY, SMNVEV (reference sequence). This CDR3 is built from 14 residues. In DNA form, the CDR3 reads TGTGCCAGCAGTGCGCGGGACTCCACAGATACGCAGTATTTT. Translated: CASSARDSTDTQYF.

This chain joins TRBV29-1 and TRBJ1-1; a weak D match, TRBD1 (5 bases). Trimming stripped 7 bases from V and 3 bases from J, with 12 bases between. The CDR3 is 12 residues long. Germline values: CDR1 SQVTM, CDR2 ANQGSEA. In DNA form, the CDR3 reads TGCAGCGCCGGGGGGTACGACACTGAAGCTTTCTTT. Translating gives CSAGGYDTEAFF.

This clone was seen more than once but under ten times. This sequence joins TRBV7-2 and TRBJ1-1; D ambiguous. V was trimmed by 1 base and J by 1 base, leaving 4 bases between them. This CDR3 spans 13 amino acids. In germline, CDR1 is SGHTA, CDR2 FQGNSA. The CDR3 sequence is CASSLEANTEAFF. The CDR3 bases are TGTGCCAGCAGCTTAGAAGCGAACACTGAAGCTTTCTTT.